The entry below describes one T cell receptor (beta chain). The table came from immunoSEQ multiplex PCR; TCRdb's copy has only in-frame clones and leaves some out. Altogether more than 65,000 clones are present, about 86% being singletons, with the ten largest covering under 25%. This CDR3 contains 15 residues. Germline lookup yields CDR1 ENHRY and CDR2 SYGVKD. V shed 0 bases, J shed 6 bases, and the junction held 4 bases outside the gene matches. This entry belongs to a study of radiation and T cells in renal cell carcinoma. Study context: Nephrectomy followed 15 Gy stereotactic body radiation by 4 weeks.

Documented time point: blood 2 weeks post-SBRT. Treatment in this sample: 15 Gy SBRT to primary tumor, nephrectomy 4 weeks later. Blood was sampled at baseline, 2 weeks and 4 weeks after SBRT. The sample consisted of blood, taken from a patient whose treatment included radiotherapy and nephrectomy. This chain uses TRBV10-3 with TRBJ1-5; 8 bases align to TRBD1. The sequence was collected from a woman in her forties or fifties with renal cell carcinoma. In nucleotides, the CDR3 is TGTGCCATCAGTGAGTCGGAGACAGGGGTTCAGCCCCAGCATTTT. Amino acid sequence: CAISESETGVQPQHF.